Below, 20 T cell receptor beta chains from the same sample are listed, as sequenced in a study of blood T cells in healthy people across ages. The second PCR ran roughly 7 to 12 cycles with a sample-barcoded 5' primer and J-beta primers. In TCRdb, the 5' RACE reads were re-called with MiXCR into one record per CDR3 protein. This table holds approximately 810,000 distinct CDR3 sequences, under 35% found once. Sequenced: blood. The receptor source for this set is a woman aged 80 or over in good health.

This clonotype has a count of ten or more. A clone one base away is much larger, so this may be a read error. This chain joins TRBV12-3 or TRBV12-4 and TRBJ2-3; possibly TRBD1 or TRBD2 for D (5 bases each). The CDR3 has 14 residues. Trimming took 6 bases from V and 10 from J, leaving 20 bases between them. For the CDR3, the DNA is TGTGCCAGCAGCCTCGGGGCGAGGTCAAATGCGCAGTATTTT. The encoded protein is CASSLGARSNAQYF.

Turning to this clonotype: Being one base from a much bigger clone, this may be a read error. The CDR3 region is CASRASPYNEQYF. The CDR3 nucleotides read TGTGCCAGCAGGGCGTCTCCTTACAATGAGCAGTACTTC. The chain is built from TRBV6-5 and TRBJ2-5; D is unresolved. Trimming stripped 6 bases from V and 11 bases from J, with 19 bases between. Germline V CDR1 and CDR2: MNHEY, SVGAGI. This CDR3 has 13 residues.

This sequence joins TRBV4-1 and TRBJ2-2; the D gene is possibly TRBD2 (6 bases). The CDR3 totals 14 residues. Trimming shortened V by 4 bases and J by 10 bases, and 16 bases separated the two germline ends. From germline, CDR1 is MGHRA and CDR2 YSYEKL. The CDR3 DNA reads as TGCGCCAGCAGCCCTTCTAGCGCCGCGCTGGAGCTGTTTTTT. This sequence encodes CASSPSSAALELFF.

This chain uses TRBV7-3 with TRBJ2-1; D might be TRBD2 (5 bases). V dropped 3 bases and J dropped 7 bases, with 16 bases sitting between them. CDR1 is SGHTA, CDR2 FQGTGA, per germline. CDR3 length: 15 residues. The CDR3 protein is CASSLRPGSGNEQFF. The CDR3 region has the DNA TGTGCCAGCAGCTTGAGGCCGGGGTCCGGGAATGAGCAGTTCTTC. Complete variable domain (other parts from reference TRBV7-3 and TRBJ2-1): GAGVSQTPSNKVTEKGKYVELRCDPISGHTALYWYRQSLGQGPEFLIYFQGTGAADDSGLPNDRFFAVRPEGSVSTLKIQRTERGDSAVYLCASSLRPGSGNEQFFGPGTRLTVL.

This clonotype was seen ten or more times. The V gene is TRBV7-9, the J gene TRBJ1-2, with D possibly TRBD1 on 5 matching bases. The germline V and J ends were trimmed by 7 bases and 6 bases, with 15 bases remaining between them. From germline, CDR1 is SEHNR and CDR2 FQNEAQ (reference sequence). The CDR3 is made up of 13 amino acids. The CDR3 is CASTVTDANGYTF. The CDR3 region has the DNA TGTGCCAGCACCGTGACAGACGCTAATGGCTACACCTTC.

This clonotype showed up just a few times. The chain is built from TRBV7-6 and TRBJ2-1, with 8 bases lining up with TRBD2. The CDR3 loop spans 17 amino acids. V was pared by 2 bases and J by 0 bases, with 6 bases of the junction left unmatched. Per germline, CDR1 SGHVS and CDR2 FNYEAQ. CDR3 sequence reads: CASSLFGGGNSYNEQFF. Written as DNA, the CDR3 is TGTGCCAGCAGCTTATTTGGCGGGGGGAACTCCTACAATGAGCAGTTCTTC.

This clonotype was seen a few times. This rearrangement joins TRBV6-2 or TRBV6-3 to TRBJ2-1; 16 positions match TRBD2. Germline V gene sequence: CDR1 MNHEY, CDR2 SVGEGT. Trimming removed 6 bases from V and 9 bases from J; junction bases left unmatched: 14. The CDR3 runs 18 residues. Here the CDR3 DNA reads TGTGCCAGCAGCAACCCGGGACTAGCGGGGGGGGGAGGCGGTGAGCAGTTCTTC. Residues: CASSNPGLAGGGGGEQFF.

This clonotype has at least ten counts. This rearrangement joins TRBV4-3 to TRBJ2-3; D not resolved. CDR3 length equals 13 residues. The germline V gene encodes CDR1 LGHNA and CDR2 YSLEER. Trimming removed 5 bases at V and 2 bases at J, with 8 bases between. The CDR3 DNA reads as TGCGCCAGCAGCTCCAGCCCCACAGATACGCAGTATTTT. Residues: CASSSSPTDTQYF.

There are a few counts of this clonotype. The V call is TRBV20-1, the J call TRBJ1-2; D call uncertain. The CDR3 extends over 14 amino acids. The V end lost 4 bases, the J end lost 4 bases, and 16 bases lay between the germline ends. Germline V gives CDR1 DFQATT, CDR2 SNEGSKA (reference sequence). The CDR3 nucleotides read TGCAGTGCTATAACTGACCAAAGTATCTATGGCTACACCTTC. Translation: CSAITDQSIYGYTF.

This clonotype was recorded at least ten times. The V and J genes are TRBV29-1 and TRBJ1-4; no definite D call. This CDR3 is 13 amino acids long. Germline V lookup: CDR1 SQVTM, CDR2 ANQGSEA. Trimming took 4 bases from V and 7 from J, leaving 13 bases between them. The CDR3 loop is CSVGGGYGEKLFF. The CDR3 DNA follows: TGCAGCGTTGGGGGAGGTTACGGTGAAAAACTGTTTTTT.

This clonotype was picked up a small number of times. The chain uses TRBV5-8 and TRBJ1-5; a possible D gene is TRBD1 (6 bases). Germline V CDR1 and CDR2: SGHTS, YDEGEE. Trimming took 5 bases from V and 3 from J, leaving 12 bases between them. This CDR3 comprises 14 residues. CDR3 region: CASSPYRDNQPQHF. CDR3 DNA: TGTGCCAGCAGTCCGTACAGGGACAATCAGCCCCAGCATTTT.

In regard to this clonotype: One end of the junction is discordant with germline, which a read error may explain. The chain has TRBV5-1 and TRBJ2-2; the match to TRBD1 covers 8 bases. Germline V gene data show CDR1 as SGHRS and CDR2 as YFSETQ. This CDR3 has 15 amino acids. CDR3 in amino acids: CTSSWGTGSTGELFF. For the CDR3, the DNA is TGCACCAGCAGCTGGGGGACAGGATCGACCGGGGAGCTGTTTTTT.

This clonotype occurred many times. This chain links TRBV11-3 with TRBJ2-1, with 8 bases that match TRBD2. The CDR3 is 16 amino acids. The junction had 14 bases not matched to a gene; V was cut back by 5 bases and J by 8 bases. Germline V gene lookup returns CDR1 SGHNT and CDR2 YENEEA. CDR3 sequence reads: CASSPTRGLVTDEQFF. The CDR3 region has the DNA TGTGCCAGCAGCCCTACTCGGGGACTAGTAACCGATGAGCAGTTCTTC.

A single count supports this clonotype. A read error may explain this, as a much larger clone is one base away. This chain uses TRBV29-1 with TRBJ1-1; unclear D gene. The CDR3 length is 12 residues. V dropped 3 bases and J dropped 4 bases, with 9 bases sitting between them. Germline values: CDR1 SQVTM, CDR2 ANQGSEA. CDR3 protein: CSVENSGTEAFF. Here the CDR3 DNA reads TGCAGCGTTGAGAACAGTGGCACTGAAGCTTTCTTT.

This rearrangement joins TRBV2 to TRBJ2-4, with TRBD1 matching 9 bases. Germline CDR1 SNHLY, CDR2 FYNNEI. Trimming took 6 bases from V and 7 from J; bases not matched to a gene: 10. This CDR3 region has 15 residues. CDR3 loop: CASREMTGGWNIQYF. Written as DNA, the CDR3 is TGTGCCAGCAGAGAAATGACAGGGGGGTGGAACATTCAGTACTTC.

This clonotype was found a few times. The V and J genes are TRBV12-5 and TRBJ1-2, with 8 bases lining up with TRBD1. The CDR3 length is 13 residues. V lost 3 bases and J lost 7; bases outside the gene matches: 4. Germline CDR1 reads LGHNT; CDR2 reads FRNRAP. The CDR3 loop is CASGFSGGRGYTF. CDR3 bases: TGTGCTAGTGGTTTCTCAGGGGGCCGTGGCTACACCTTC.

The gene calls are TRBV4-3 and TRBJ2-3; 14 positions agree with TRBD2. From germline, CDR1 is LGHNA and CDR2 YSLEER. The CDR3 length is 15 residues. The J segment lost 6 bases and the V segment lost 5 bases, leaving 4 bases of the junction unmatched. CDR3 bases: TGCGCCAGCAGCTTGACTAGCGGGAGGGGGGATACGCAGTATTTT. As protein: CASSLTSGRGDTQYF.

The sample holds many counts of this clonotype. The rearrangement links TRBV9 to TRBJ2-7; the D is unclear. The CDR3 consists of 12 residues. Germline CDR1 and CDR2: SGDLS and YYNGEE. V lost 3 bases to trimming and J lost 7 bases, with 11 bases between them. The CDR3 coding sequence is TGTGCCAGCAGCGCAAACTTCCTGGAGCAGTACTTC. Protein: CASSANFLEQYF. Variable domain in full (rest from reference TRBV9 and TRBJ2-7): DSGVTQTPKHLITATGQRVTLRCSPRSGDLSVYWYQQSLDQGLQFLIQYYNGEERAKGNILERFSAQQFPDLHSELNLSSLELGDSALYFCASSANFLEQYFGPGTRLTVT.

The chain is built from TRBV6-6 and TRBJ1-1; 10 bases line up with TRBD1. There are 15 residues in the CDR3. Germline V gene sequence: CDR1 MNHNY, CDR2 SVGAGI (reference sequence). The V segment lost 6 bases and the J segment 0 bases; nucleotides outside the gene matches: 4. The CDR3 bases are TGTGCCAGCAGACGGGACAGGGGATTGAACACTGAAGCTTTCTTT. Encoded protein: CASRRDRGLNTEAFF.

This clonotype was observed at least ten times. The rearrangement joins TRBV12-3 or TRBV12-4 to TRBJ1-5; D is unresolved. Trimming stripped 6 bases from V and 3 bases from J, with 15 bases between. The CDR3 has 15 residues. The CDR3 bases are TGTGCCAGCAGCGGACGGATTGGGCCCAATCAGCCCCAGCATTTT. It encodes CASSGRIGPNQPQHF.